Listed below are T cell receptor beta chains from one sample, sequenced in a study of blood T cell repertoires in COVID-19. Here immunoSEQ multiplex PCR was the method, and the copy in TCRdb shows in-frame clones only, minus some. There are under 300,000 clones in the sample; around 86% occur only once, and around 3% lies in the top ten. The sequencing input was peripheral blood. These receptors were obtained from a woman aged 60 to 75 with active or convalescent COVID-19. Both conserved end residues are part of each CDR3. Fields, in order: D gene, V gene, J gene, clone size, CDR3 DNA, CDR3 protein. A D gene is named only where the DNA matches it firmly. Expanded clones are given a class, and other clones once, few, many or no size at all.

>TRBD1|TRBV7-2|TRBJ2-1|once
TGTGCCGGTTCCAGGGGGATGAATGAGCAGTTCTTC
CAGSRGMNEQFF
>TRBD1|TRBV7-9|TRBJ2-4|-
TGTGCCAGCAGCCTTGACCTGGGACAGGGGAGCCTAAACATTCAGTACTTC
CASSLDLGQGSLNIQYF
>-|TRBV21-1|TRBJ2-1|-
TGTGCCAGCAGCAAAGCGAACCTCCCGGTTGATGAGCAGTTCTTC
CASSKANLPVDEQFF
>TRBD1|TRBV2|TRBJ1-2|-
TGTGCCAGCAGAGCCGGGACAGGGGCCGGCTACACCTTC
CASRAGTGAGYTF
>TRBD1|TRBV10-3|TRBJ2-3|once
TGTGCCATCAGTGAACAGGGGGTTGCCGATACGCAGTATTTT
CAISEQGVADTQYF
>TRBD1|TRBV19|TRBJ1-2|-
TGTGCCAGTAGTATAGAGGAGCAGGGGGTCTATGGCTACACCTTC
CASSIEEQGVYGYTF
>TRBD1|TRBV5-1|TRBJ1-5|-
TGCGCCAGCAGCTTGGGGGCAGGGGGCTTGAACAATCAGCCCCAGCATTTT
CASSLGAGGLNNQPQHF
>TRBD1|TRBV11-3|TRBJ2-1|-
TGTGCCAGCAGCGACGGGACAGGGGGTTCCTACAATGAGCAGTTCTTC
CASSDGTGGSYNEQFF
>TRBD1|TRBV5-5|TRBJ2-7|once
TGTGCCAGCAGCTTACGACAGGGAAGTTCCGCAGGCGAGCAGTACTTC
CASSLRQGSSAGEQYF
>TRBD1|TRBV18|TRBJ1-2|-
TGTGCCAGCTCACCTATCCCGGGACAGGGTTTTAACTATGGCTACACCTTC
CASSPIPGQGFNYGYTF
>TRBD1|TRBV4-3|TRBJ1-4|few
TGCGCCAGCAGCCAAGATCGCCCGACAGGGGGTAATGAAAAACTGTTTTTT
CASSQDRPTGGNEKLFF
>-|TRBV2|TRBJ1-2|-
TGTGCCAGCAGTGAAGCACGACAGACGAACTATGGCTACACCTTC
CASSEARQTNYGYTF
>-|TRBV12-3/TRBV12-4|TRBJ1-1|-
TGTGCCAGCAGTTCGCAGGTTTACACTGAAGCTTTCTTT
CASSSQVYTEAFF
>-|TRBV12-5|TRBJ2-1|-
TGTGCTAGTGGTTTGGTTTACGGGAGCTCCTACAATGAGCAGTTCTTC
CASGLVYGSSYNEQFF
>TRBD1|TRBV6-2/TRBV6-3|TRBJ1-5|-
TGTGCCAGCAGTTCCCCGACAGGGGGTAGCAATCAGCCCCAGCATTTT
CASSSPTGGSNQPQHF
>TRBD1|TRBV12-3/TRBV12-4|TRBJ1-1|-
TGTGCCAGCAGTTTGGGACAGTATGAAGCTTTCTTT
CASSLGQYEAFF
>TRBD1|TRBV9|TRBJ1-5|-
TGTGCCAGCAGCGAGGGACAGGGACACAATCAGCCCCAGCATTTT
CASSEGQGHNQPQHF
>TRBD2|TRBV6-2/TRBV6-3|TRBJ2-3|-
TGTGCCAGCAGTTATGTTGCAGCGGGGGGCTCAGATACGCAGTATTTT
CASSYVAAGGSDTQYF
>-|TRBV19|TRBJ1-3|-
TGTGCCACCTCCCGGGGGGGCCAGAGCTCTGGAAACACCATATATTTT
CATSRGGQSSGNTIYF
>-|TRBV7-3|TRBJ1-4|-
TGCGCCAGCAGCCGAGGGGGGGCTAATGAAAAACTGTTTTTT
CASSRGGANEKLFF
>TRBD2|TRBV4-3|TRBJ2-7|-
TGCGCCAGCAGCCAAGGGCCGAGCGGGGTATCCTACGAGCAGTACTTC
CASSQGPSGVSYEQYF
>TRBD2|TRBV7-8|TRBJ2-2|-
TGTGCCAGCAGCTTAGTCGTAGCGGGGGGGCACTCGAACACCGGGGAGCTGTTTTTT
CASSLVVAGGHSNTGELFF
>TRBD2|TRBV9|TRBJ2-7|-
TGTGCCAGCAGCGTAGGGACTAGCGGGGGCAAGCTCTCCTACGAGCAGTACTTC
CASSVGTSGGKLSYEQYF
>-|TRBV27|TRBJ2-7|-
TGTGCCAGCCGCTCCCAGGGGGGATACGAGCAGTACTTC
CASRSQGGYEQYF
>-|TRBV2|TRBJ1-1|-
TGTGCCACCCTGACAGGAACGTCTGAAGCTTTCTTT
CATLTGTSEAFF
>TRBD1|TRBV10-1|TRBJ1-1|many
TGCGCCAGCAGTGAGTCGACAGGGGGGGATACTGAAGCTTTCTTT
CASSESTGGDTEAFF
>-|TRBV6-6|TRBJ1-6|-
TGTGCCAGCAGTTACTTCCGCGAATATAATTCACCCCTCCACTTT
CASSYFREYNSPLHF
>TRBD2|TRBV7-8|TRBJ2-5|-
TGTGCCAGCAGCTTTCCTAGCGGGGGTCCCGAGACCCAGTACTTC
CASSFPSGGPETQYF
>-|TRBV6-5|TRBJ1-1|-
TGTGCCAGCAGTTACGGGGCAACGAACACTGAAGCTTTCTTT
CASSYGATNTEAFF
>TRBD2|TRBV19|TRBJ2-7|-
TGTGCCAGTAGTCTTCGACTAAGCGGGGGATACGAGCAGTACTTC
CASSLRLSGGYEQYF
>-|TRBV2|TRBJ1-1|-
TGTGCCACCCGACCTCGGAGCCTGAACACTGAAGCTTTCTTT
CATRPRSLNTEAFF
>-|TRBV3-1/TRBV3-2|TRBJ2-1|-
TGTGCCAGCAGCCAAGATCCGACAGACAATGAGCAGTTCTTC
CASSQDPTDNEQFF
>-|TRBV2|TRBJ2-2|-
TGTGCCAGCAGTGAAGCGCCCGGCGGCGGTACCGGGGAGCTGTTTTTT
CASSEAPGGGTGELFF
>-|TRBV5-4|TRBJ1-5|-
TGTGCCAGGGGTACAGGATATCAGCATTTT
CARGTGYQHF
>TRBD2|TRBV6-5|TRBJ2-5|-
TGTGCCAGTCTGACTAGCGGTGTTCAAGAGACCCAGTACTTC
CASLTSGVQETQYF
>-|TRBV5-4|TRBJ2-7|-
TGTGCCAGCAGCTTGAATCGGGGCGAGCAGTACTTC
CASSLNRGEQYF
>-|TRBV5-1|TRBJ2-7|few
TGCGCCAGCAGCTTGGCCAGTCAGGGCCCATTACGAGGGCAGTACTTC
CASSLASQGPLRGQYF
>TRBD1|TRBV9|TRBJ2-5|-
TGTGCCAGCAGCGACGACAGGGGGCTCGAGACCCAGTACTTC
CASSDDRGLETQYF
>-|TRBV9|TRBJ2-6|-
TGTGCCAGCAGCGAGTCCCCTCGACAGACCTCTGGGGCCAACGTCCTGACTTTC
CASSESPRQTSGANVLTF
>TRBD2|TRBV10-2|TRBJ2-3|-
TGCGCCAGCAGCCCTCCCGCGGGGGTCACAGATACGCAGTATTTT
CASSPPAGVTDTQYF
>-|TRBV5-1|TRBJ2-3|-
TGCGCCAGCGCCCCCTCGACTGGTCTCTCGCAGTATTTT
CASAPSTGLSQYF
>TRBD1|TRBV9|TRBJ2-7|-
TGTGCCAGCAGCGTAACTTACAGGGGCGAGGAGCAGTACTTC
CASSVTYRGEEQYF
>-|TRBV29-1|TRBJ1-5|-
TGCAGCTCCCAACAGGGTACGGGGTATAGCAATCAGCCCCAGCATTTT
CSSQQGTGYSNQPQHF
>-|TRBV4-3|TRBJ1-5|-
TGCGCCAGCAGCCATCTTCCGGGGAGCAATCAGCCCCAGCATTTT
CASSHLPGSNQPQHF
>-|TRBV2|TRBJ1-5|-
TGTGCCAGCAGCCCGGGGATTCGGCCCCAGCATTTT
CASSPGIRPQHF
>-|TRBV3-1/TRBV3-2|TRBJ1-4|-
TGTGCCAGCAGCCGGACAGACAGTAATGAAAAACTGTTTTTT
CASSRTDSNEKLFF
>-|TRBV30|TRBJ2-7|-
TGTGCCTGGGTAACTAGATCGACCTACGAGCAGTACTTC
CAWVTRSTYEQYF
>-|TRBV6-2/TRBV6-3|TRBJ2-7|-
TGTGCCAGCAGTTACTCGAACGAACGGGGGGCATACGAGCAGTACTTC
CASSYSNERGAYEQYF
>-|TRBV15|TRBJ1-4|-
TGTGCCACCAGCAGCGGACACACTAATGAAAAACTGTTTTTT
CATSSGHTNEKLFF
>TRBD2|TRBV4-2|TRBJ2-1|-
TGTGCCAGCAGCCAAGGGTTAGGCGGGGGGGCGGGTGAGCAGTTCTTC
CASSQGLGGGAGEQFF
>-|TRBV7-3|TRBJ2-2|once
TGTGCCAGCAGCCTCGGACAGCGGGAGCTGTTTTTT
CASSLGQRELFF
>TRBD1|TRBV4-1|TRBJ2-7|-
TGCGCCAGCAGACCCGGGACAGGGTTTTACGAGCAGTACTTC
CASRPGTGFYEQYF
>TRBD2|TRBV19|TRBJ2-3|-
TGTGCCAGTACTGCGGGGGGTCTTTCGACAGATACGCAGTATTTT
CASTAGGLSTDTQYF
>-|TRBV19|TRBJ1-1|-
TGTGCCAGTAGTACACATGGGAACACTGAAGCTTTCTTT
CASSTHGNTEAFF
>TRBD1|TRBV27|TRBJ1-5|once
TGTGCCAGCAGCCCCGCCCCGAGCGGACAGGGCAATCAGCCCCAGCATTTT
CASSPAPSGQGNQPQHF
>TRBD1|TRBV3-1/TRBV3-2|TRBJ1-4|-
TGTGCCAGCAGCCTTCAGACAGGGGGCGCAGAAAAACTGTTTTTT
CASSLQTGGAEKLFF
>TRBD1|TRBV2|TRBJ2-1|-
TGTGCCAGCAACCCCGGGACAGGGGGCTACAATGAGCAGTTCTTC
CASNPGTGGYNEQFF
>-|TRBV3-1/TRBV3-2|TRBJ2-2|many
TGTGCCAGCAGCCGGTTGGTCGGCGGGGAGCTGTTTTTT
CASSRLVGGELFF